These 21 T cell receptor beta chains were all obtained from the same sample, sequenced in a study of T cell repertoires in cytomegalovirus infection. TCRdb reprocessed the reads via MiXCR and lists one record per CDR3 protein. The table has around 190,000 distinct CDR3 sequences, about an eighth seen once. The sample comprised PBMCs. These receptors all come from a human donor in good health (CMV status not recorded). Some clones in this sample may be carry-over from other donors' samples.

This clonotype was observed a handful of times. The rearrangement uses TRBV28 and TRBJ2-7, with D perhaps matching TRBD1 (6 bases). The germline V gene encodes CDR1 MDHEN and CDR2 SYDVKM. V lost 6 bases and J lost 1, with 10 bases in between. CDR3 length equals 13 residues. CDR3 nucleotide sequence: TGTGCCAGCAGGGACAGCAGTTCCTACGAGCAGTACTTC. Its translation: CASRDSSSYEQYF. Combining the CDR3 with reference TRBV28 and TRBJ2-7 gives the whole variable domain DVKVTQSSRYLVKRTGEKVFLECVQDMDHENMFWYRQDPGLGLRLIYFSYDVKMKEKGDIPEGYSVSREKKERFSLILESASTNQTSMYLCASRDSSSYEQYFGPGTRLTVT.

The chain uses TRBV19 and TRBJ1-2; D not certain. V was shortened by 10 bases and J by 4 bases, with 16 bases between the two germline ends. This CDR3 contains 13 residues. Germline loops: CDR1 LNHDA, CDR2 SQIVND (reference sequence). CDR3 DNA sequence: TGTGCCACATCCCCCCCCCGGGGCTATGGCTACACCTTC. It yields the protein CATSPPRGYGYTF. The full variable domain, completed using reference TRBV19 and TRBJ1-2, is DGGITQSPKYLFRKEGQNVTLSCEQNLNHDAMYWYRQDPGQGLRLIYYSQIVNDFQKGDIAEGYSVSREKKESFPLTVTSAQKNPTAFYLCATSPPRGYGYTFGSGTRLTVV.

This clonotype was seen only once. The chain couples TRBV15 to TRBJ2-3; D is perhaps TRBD2 (6 bases). The germline CDR1 and CDR2 sequences are LNHNV and YYDKDF (reference sequence). V lost 1 base, J lost 7 bases, and 18 bases lay in between. The CDR3 consists of 16 residues. The CDR3 sequence: CATSRVEGGPGYTQYF. CDR3 bases: TGTGCCACCAGCAGAGTAGAGGGAGGCCCCGGGTATACGCAGTATTTT.

This clonotype was counted at least ten times. J is TRBJ1-4 and V is TRBV2; D is uncertain. Germline V gene sequence: CDR1 SNHLY, CDR2 FYNNEI. The CDR3 consists of 14 residues. V was pared by 6 bases and J by 3 bases, with 11 bases between. CDR3 DNA sequence: TGTGCCAGCAGCTTGACGCAGGCTAATGAAAAACTGTTTTTT. It encodes CASSLTQANEKLFF.

This clonotype was counted at least ten times. The gene calls are TRBV7-2 and TRBJ1-2; a weak D match, TRBD1 (6 bases). The CDR3 runs to 15 residues. The germline CDR1 and CDR2 sequences are SGHTA and FQGNSA. With 3 bases removed from V and 0 bases from J, the gap between germline ends came to 11 bases. This CDR3 is CASSLMTGPNYGYTF. The DNA for the CDR3 is TGTGCCAGCAGCTTGATGACAGGCCCTAACTATGGCTACACCTTC. The whole variable domain, remainder taken from reference TRBV7-2 and TRBJ1-2, is GAGVSQSPSNKVTEKGKDVELRCDPISGHTALYWYRQSLGQGLEFLIYFQGNSAPDKSGLPSDRFSAERTGGSVSTLTIQRTQQEDSAVYLCASSLMTGPNYGYTFGSGTRLTVV.

The chain recombines TRBV7-9 with TRBJ2-1; 7 nucleotides match TRBD1. CDR3 size: 15 residues. Looked up from germline, CDR1 is SEHNR and CDR2 is FQNEAQ (reference sequence). The V gene end was trimmed by 3 bases and the J gene end by 7 bases; junction bases not matched to a gene: 9. This chain's CDR3 is CASSLVGQSQNEQFF. CDR3 sequence (DNA): TGTGCCAGCAGCTTGGTGGGACAGTCCCAAAATGAGCAGTTCTTC.

V and J are TRBV7-9 and TRBJ2-1, with TRBD1 identical over 7 bases. This CDR3 contains 12 residues. Germline values: CDR1 SEHNR, CDR2 FQNEAQ (reference sequence). The J segment lost 10 bases and the V segment lost 6 bases, leaving 6 bases of the junction unmatched. The CDR3 nucleotides read TGTGCCAGCAGTAACACAGGGGTGGAGCAGTTCTTC. Encoded protein: CASSNTGVEQFF. The whole variable domain, filled in from reference TRBV7-9 and TRBJ2-1, reads DTGVSQNPRHKITKRGQNVTFRCDPISEHNRLYWYRQTLGQGPEFLTYFQNEAQLEKSRLLSDRFSAERPKGSFSTLEIQRTEQGDSAMYLCASSNTGVEQFFGPGTRLTVL.

V is TRBV20-1 and J is TRBJ2-5, with TRBD2 matching 8 bases. Unmatched junction bases numbered 3, after V lost 1 base and J lost 5 bases. Germline assignment: CDR1 DFQATT and CDR2 SNEGSKA (reference sequence). The CDR3 consists of 13 residues. CDR3 in DNA: TGCAGTGCTAGAGGACCTAGCGGGGAGACCCAGTACTTC. Encoded protein: CSARGPSGETQYF.

As concerns this clonotype: A much larger clone lies one base from this, so it may be a read error. The chain combines TRBV6-2 or TRBV6-3 with TRBJ2-1; possible D gene TRBD2, 6 bases. The CDR3 totals 15 residues. The germline gives CDR1 MNHEY, CDR2 SVGEGT. CDR3 protein: CANSYVGGSYNEQFF. The CDR3 DNA follows: TGTGCCAACAGTTACGTGGGGGGCTCCTACAATGAGCAGTTCTTC.

This clonotype was seen ten or more times. This chain connects TRBV25-1 to TRBJ1-5, with a tentative D call TRBD1 (6 bases). Germline V CDR1 and CDR2: MGHDK, SYGVNS. The CDR3 has 15 amino acids. V lost 6 bases and J lost 6, with 18 bases in between. In DNA, the CDR3 is TGTGCCAGCAGGGGAGTGGGGGGCGCGGGTCAGCCCCAGCATTTT. Amino acid sequence: CASRGVGGAGQPQHF.

The genes are TRBV5-1 and TRBJ1-1, with 9 bases lining up with TRBD1. J gave up 3 bases and V 4 bases, and 13 bases lay outside the gene matches. Germline V gene lookup returns CDR1 SGHRS and CDR2 YFSETQ. The CDR3 contains 17 residues. As DNA, the CDR3 is TGCGCCAGCAGCGCCCTACACAGGGGGCTGAGGGACACTGAAGCTTTCTTT. Amino acids: CASSALHRGLRDTEAFF.

Details on this clonotype: The junction does not match germline at one end; this may be a read error. The chain carries TRBV7-7 and TRBJ2-1, with a tentative D call TRBD1 (6 bases). CDR3 length: 13 residues. Germline V gene lookup returns CDR1 SSHAT and CDR2 FNYEAQ (reference sequence). CDR3 bases: TGTGCTAGCAGCTTAGGACAGTTCAATGAGCAGTTCTTC. This gives the protein CASSLGQFNEQFF.

In its sample, this clonotype was seen many times. This rearrangement joins TRBV10-1 to TRBJ2-2; D perhaps matches TRBD1 (6 bases). V was cut by 2 bases and J by 3 bases, with 7 bases left in between. This CDR3 contains 14 residues. The germline gives CDR1 WNHNN, CDR2 SYGVQD (reference sequence). Written as DNA, the CDR3 is TGCGCCAGCAGTGAGAGGACAGACACCGGGGAGCTGTTTTTT. This translates into CASSERTDTGELFF.

The V gene is TRBV5-6, the J gene TRBJ1-5, with D perhaps matching TRBD1 (5 bases). The CDR3 is 15 amino acids. The germline CDR1 and CDR2 sequences are SGHDT and YYEEEE. Trimming took 4 bases from V and 5 from J, leaving 16 bases between them. The CDR3 loop is CASSAMGRAHQPQHF. For the CDR3, the DNA is TGTGCCAGCAGCGCCATGGGCAGGGCCCATCAGCCCCAGCATTTT.

This clonotype was observed a handful of times. The J gene is TRBJ2-1, the V gene TRBV11-3; a possible D gene is TRBD1 (7 bases). Germline assignment: CDR1 SGHNT and CDR2 YENEEA. The V gene lost 3 bases and the J gene lost 2 bases, with 11 bases spanning the gap. CDR3 size: 15 residues. CDR3 bases: TGTGCCAGCAGCTTGCAGGGGGGTGCCTACAATGAGCAGTTCTTC. This codes for CASSLQGGAYNEQFF. The complete variable domain, with remaining parts taken from reference TRBV11-3 and TRBJ2-1, reads EAGVVQSPRYKIIEKKQPVAFWCNPISGHNTLYWYLQNLGQGPELLIRYENEEAVDDSQLPKDRFSAERLKGVDSTLKIQPAELGDSAVYLCASSLQGGAYNEQFFGPGTRLTVL.

This clonotype was seen only a few times. V usage is TRBV6-1 and J usage is TRBJ2-3, with TRBD2 matching 10 bases. V was pared by 11 bases and J by 5 bases, with 10 bases of the junction left unmatched. This CDR3 has 14 residues. Germline V gene sequence: CDR1 MNHNS, CDR2 SASEGT. The CDR3 coding sequence is TGTGCCTGTCAGCGGGGGGGTGGAGAAGATACGCAGTATTTT. As protein: CACQRGGGEDTQYF.

This clonotype was seen many times. The chain employs TRBV7-2 and TRBJ1-1; D not resolved. V lost 4 bases and J lost 8, with 17 bases in between. This CDR3 is 14 amino acids long. The germline V gene encodes CDR1 SGHTA and CDR2 FQGNSA. The CDR3 protein is CASSSRGRFEEAFF. The CDR3 DNA sequence: TGTGCCAGCAGCTCCCGTGGAAGGTTTGAAGAAGCTTTCTTT.

This clonotype was counted ten times or more. The chain joins TRBV7-2 to TRBJ1-3; D gene unclear. Trimming stripped 0 bases from V and 0 bases from J, with 3 bases between. The CDR3 is 14 residues long. Germline loops: CDR1 SGHTA, CDR2 FQGNSA. CDR3 sequence reads: CASSLALSGNTIYF. DNA for the CDR3: TGTGCCAGCAGCTTAGCCCTCTCTGGAAACACCATATATTTT.

This clonotype came up many times. V and J are TRBV5-1 and TRBJ2-7; 10 bases map to TRBD1. The germline CDR1 and CDR2 sequences are SGHRS and YFSETQ. The junction had 14 bases not matched to a gene; V was cut back by 2 bases and J by 6 bases. The CDR3 covers 17 residues. This CDR3 reads CASSFKMSGTGVSEQYF. In DNA form, the CDR3 reads TGCGCCAGCAGCTTTAAAATGTCGGGGACAGGGGTGAGCGAGCAGTACTTC.

The V and J genes are TRBV27 and TRBJ2-1; 7 nucleotides agree with TRBD1. V lost 8 bases to trimming and J lost 15 bases; unmatched junction nucleotides: 13. The germline V gene encodes CDR1 MNHEY and CDR2 SMNVEV (reference sequence). The CDR3 runs 12 residues. Written as DNA, the CDR3 is TGTGCCAGCGGTCCTAGACAGGGTAAGATGTTCTTC. Protein product: CASGPRQGKMFF.

This clonotype was counted a few times. V gene TRBV14 combines with J gene TRBJ1-2; D ambiguous. V was shortened by 1 base and J by 8 bases, with 14 bases between the two germline ends. This CDR3 contains 14 residues. Germline V gene sequence: CDR1 SGHDN, CDR2 FVKESK. The CDR3 loop is CASSQVTLPQGYTF. The DNA for the CDR3 is TGTGCCAGCAGCCAAGTGACACTCCCGCAGGGCTACACCTTC.